This TCR beta chain came from a study of beta chain features in type 1 diabetes. Germline CDR1 reads SGHRS; CDR2 reads YFSETQ. CDR3 length: 14 residues. Unmatched junction bases numbered 5, after V lost 4 bases and J lost 4 bases. TCRB transcripts that were expressed got sequenced, as all of the isolated RNA had been reverse transcribed. TCRdb's copy holds only in-frame clones and misses some; the assay was immunoSEQ multiplex PCR. The sample carries 300,000 to 450,000 clones, 15% to 20% recorded once. A word on this clone: Other nucleotide sequences in the sample specify the same CDR3.

The chain couples TRBV5-1 to TRBJ2-1; 7 nucleotides line up with TRBD2. This clonotype originated in a woman aged 18-29 years in good health. The sample was naive CD4+ T cells from blood. Here the CDR3 reads CASSPGGLYNEQFF. CDR3 DNA sequence: TGCGCCAGCAGCCCGGGGGGACTATACAATGAGCAGTTCTTC. Full variable domain (missing parts from reference TRBV5-1 and TRBJ2-1): KAGVTQTPRYLIKTRGQQVTLSCSPISGHRSVSWYQQTPGQGLQFLFEYFSETQRNKGNFPGRFSGRQFSNSRSEMNVSTLELGDSALYLCASSPGGLYNEQFFGPGTRLTVL.